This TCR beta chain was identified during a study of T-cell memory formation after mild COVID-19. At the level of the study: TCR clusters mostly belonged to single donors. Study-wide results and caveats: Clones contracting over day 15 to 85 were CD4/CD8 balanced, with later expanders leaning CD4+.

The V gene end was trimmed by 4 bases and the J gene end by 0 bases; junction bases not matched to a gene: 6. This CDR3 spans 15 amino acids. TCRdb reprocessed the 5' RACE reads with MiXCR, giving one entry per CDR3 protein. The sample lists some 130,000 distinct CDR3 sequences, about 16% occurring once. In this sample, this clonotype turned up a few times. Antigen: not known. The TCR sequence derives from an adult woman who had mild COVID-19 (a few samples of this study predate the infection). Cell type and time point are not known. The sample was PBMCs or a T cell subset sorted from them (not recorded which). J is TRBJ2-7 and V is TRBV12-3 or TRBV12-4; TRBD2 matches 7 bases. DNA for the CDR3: TGTGCCAGCAGTTGGGGAGCGGGACGCTCCTACGAGCAGTACTTC. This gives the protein CASSWGAGRSYEQYF.